These 27 T cell receptor beta chains share one sample of origin, sequenced in a study of blood T cell repertoires in COVID-19. This table comes from immunoSEQ multiplex PCR, and its TCRdb copy is limited to in-frame clones, with some not included. The sample holds 100,000 to 150,000 clones, about nine tenths seen once. The sample was peripheral blood. Receptors originate from a man in his fifties with acute or convalescent COVID-19.

The CDR3 is CASSQDTGTGVGPQHF. DNA of the CDR3: TGTGCCAGCAGCCAAGATACCGGGACAGGCGTAGGTCCCCAGCATTTT. V is TRBV4-2 and J is TRBJ1-5, with 8 bases fitting TRBD1. Germline V gives CDR1 LGHNA, CDR2 YNFKEQ. Unmatched junction bases numbered 11, after V lost 0 bases and J lost 10 bases. The CDR3 loop spans 16 amino acids.

This sequence joins TRBV5-5 and TRBJ1-1, with 7 nucleotides matching TRBD1. The CDR3 runs 15 residues. V dropped 4 bases and J dropped 2; count of bases not matched to a gene: 8. The germline V gene has CDR1 SGHKS and CDR2 YYEKEE (reference sequence). The CDR3 is CASSTLGQPNTEAFF. The CDR3 nucleotides read TGTGCCAGCAGCACACTGGGACAGCCAAACACTGAAGCTTTCTTT.

CDR3 region: CSVGFDKPQHF. The CDR3, as DNA: TGCAGCGTTGGGTTTGACAAGCCCCAGCATTTT. V and J are TRBV29-1 and TRBJ1-5; no clear D. Between the trimmed V and J ends, which lost 4 bases and 8 bases, there was a span of 9 bases. In germline, CDR1 is SQVTM, CDR2 ANQGSEA. The CDR3 totals 11 residues.

This chain links TRBV28 with TRBJ1-1; D ambiguous. V gave up 10 bases and J gave up 1 base, with 7 bases separating them. Germline V gives CDR1 MDHEN, CDR2 SYDVKM. The CDR3 sequence is 11 residues long. The CDR3 region has the DNA TGTGCCATATCCGGGAACACTGAAGCTTTCTTT. Translated, it gives CAISGNTEAFF.

The V gene is TRBV27, the J gene TRBJ2-3; D remains ambiguous. The ends were cut back, 4 bases at V and 6 bases at J, with 17 bases in the middle. Germline V gene sequence: CDR1 MNHEY, CDR2 SMNVEV (reference sequence). This CDR3 has 15 amino acids. The CDR3 DNA sequence: TGTGCCAGCAGTTCATACTCGACGGGTCGGGATACGCAGTATTTT. As protein: CASSSYSTGRDTQYF.

This sequence joins TRBV5-1 and TRBJ2-7; weak D call: TRBD2 (6 bases). V was trimmed by 2 bases and J by 4 bases, leaving 13 bases between them. The CDR3 extends over 14 amino acids. CDR1 is SGHRS and CDR2 is YFSETQ in the germline V gene. CDR3 protein: CASSLNSGLYEQYF. As DNA, the CDR3 is TGCGCCAGCAGCTTAAATTCGGGACTTTACGAGCAGTACTTC.

The chain couples TRBV7-9 to TRBJ1-2; 8 bases agree with TRBD1. From germline, CDR1 is SEHNR and CDR2 FQNEAQ (reference sequence). V lost 4 bases and J lost 6; bases outside the gene matches: 4. The length of the CDR3 is 13 residues. The CDR3 loop is CASSYDRGHGYTF. Here the CDR3 DNA reads TGTGCCAGCAGCTACGACAGGGGACATGGCTACACCTTC.

The chain uses TRBV5-1 and TRBJ1-4; TRBD1 agrees at 7 bases. The V gene end was trimmed by 0 bases and the J gene end by 0 bases; junction bases not matched to a gene: 2. Per germline, CDR1 SGHRS and CDR2 YFSETQ. CDR3 length equals 16 residues. CDR3: CASSLGQGATNEKLFF. The CDR3 bases are TGCGCCAGCAGCTTGGGACAGGGTGCAACTAATGAAAAACTGTTTTTT. The whole variable domain, remainder taken from reference TRBV5-1 and TRBJ1-4, is KAGVTQTPRYLIKTRGQQVTLSCSPISGHRSVSWYQQTPGQGLQFLFEYFSETQRNKGNFPGRFSGRQFSNSRSEMNVSTLELGDSALYLCASSLGQGATNEKLFFGSGTQLSVL.

The chain uses TRBV5-6 and TRBJ2-7; TRBD1 agrees at 7 bases. Trimming cost V 3 bases and J 10 bases; bases outside gene matches: 10. Germline V lookup: CDR1 SGHDT, CDR2 YYEEEE. The CDR3 consists of 13 residues. CDR3 region: CASSSHMGTAQYF. For the CDR3, the DNA is TGTGCCAGCAGCTCACACATGGGGACAGCCCAGTACTTC. The full variable domain, with the rest looked up from reference TRBV5-6 and TRBJ2-7, is DAGVTQSPTHLIKTRGQQVTLRCSPKSGHDTVSWYQQALGQGPQFIFQYYEEEERQRGNFPDRFSGHQFPNYSSELNVNALLLGDSALYLCASSSHMGTAQYFGPGTRLTVT.

This clone occurred once. This rearrangement joins TRBV7-9 to TRBJ2-1; possibly TRBD1 for D (6 bases). The V gene lost 3 bases and the J gene lost 8 bases, with 8 bases spanning the gap. CDR3 length equals 12 residues. Germline CDR1 and CDR2: SEHNR and FQNEAQ (reference sequence). CDR3 sequence (DNA): TGTGCCAGCAGCTTCAGGGGTGATGAGCAGTTCTTC. Translating gives CASSFRGDEQFF.

The chain has TRBV18 and TRBJ2-3, with D possibly TRBD2 on 6 matching bases. Germline assignment: CDR1 KGHSH and CDR2 LQKENI. The germline V and J ends were trimmed by 3 bases and 4 bases, with 14 bases remaining between them. The CDR3 has 15 amino acids. CDR3 region: CASSPRTQRADTQYF. The CDR3 nucleotides are TGTGCCAGCTCACCTCGGACCCAGCGGGCAGATACGCAGTATTTT.

J is TRBJ1-2 and V is TRBV19; the match to TRBD1 covers 10 bases. This CDR3 is built from 14 residues. V lost 5 bases to trimming and J lost 9 bases; unmatched junction nucleotides: 9. Germline V CDR1 and CDR2: LNHDA, SQIVND (reference sequence). The CDR3 DNA reads as TGTGCCAGTAGTCCTCAGACAGGGGGCGCGAGCTACACCTTC. Residues: CASSPQTGGASYTF.

V usage is TRBV3-1 (or the pseudogene TRBV3-2) and J usage is TRBJ2-1, with D hard to call. V shed 0 bases and J shed 6 bases, with 9 bases lying between them. The CDR3 has 14 residues. The germline V gene encodes CDR1 LGHDT and CDR2 YNNKEL (reference sequence). The CDR3 here is CASSQDTTGNEQFF. The CDR3 DNA reads TGTGCCAGCAGCCAAGATACTACTGGCAATGAGCAGTTCTTC.

The V gene is TRBV4-1, the J gene TRBJ2-3; 10 nucleotides match TRBD2. Per the germline V gene, CDR1 is MGHRA and CDR2 is YSYEKL. The J segment lost 2 bases and the V segment lost 4 bases, leaving 9 bases of the junction unmatched. This CDR3 has 17 residues. CDR3 DNA sequence: TGCGCCAGCAGCCTTGGACTAGCGGACGTTTTCACAGATACGCAGTATTTT. Protein product: CASSLGLADVFTDTQYF.

This rearrangement joins TRBV25-1 to TRBJ1-4; no reliable D call. Per germline, CDR1 MGHDK and CDR2 SYGVNS. V lost 7 bases, J lost 7 bases, and 16 bases lay in between. The CDR3 has 14 residues. CDR3 DNA: TGTGCCAGCACCCCATTAATCGGGAGTGAAAAACTGTTTTTT. Protein sequence: CASTPLIGSEKLFF. Combining the CDR3 with reference TRBV25-1 and TRBJ1-4 gives the whole variable domain EADIYQTPRYLVIGTGKKITLECSQTMGHDKMYWYQQDPGMELHLIHYSYGVNSTEKGDLSSESTVSRIRTEHFPLTLESARPSHTSQYLCASTPLIGSEKLFFGSGTQLSVL.

J is TRBJ1-1 and V is TRBV29-1; D gene unclear. CDR3 length: 14 residues. Per germline, CDR1 SQVTM and CDR2 ANQGSEA. V was trimmed by 4 bases and J by 5 bases, leaving 17 bases between them. CDR3 nucleotides: TGCAGCGTTGGATCGGAGGCCGCGGGTACTGAAGCTTTCTTT. Encoded protein: CSVGSEAAGTEAFF.

On this clone: In the same sample, other DNA sequences code for this CDR3. The chain employs TRBV7-9 and TRBJ1-2; possibly TRBD1 for D (5 bases). CDR3 length: 12 amino acids. CDR1 and CDR2 (germline): SEHNR, FQNEAQ (reference sequence). With 3 bases removed from V and 7 bases from J, the gap between germline ends came to 9 bases. This CDR3 is CASSFSGFGYTF. The DNA of the CDR3 is TGTGCCAGCAGCTTTTCAGGGTTTGGCTACACCTTC.

The J gene is TRBJ1-4, the V gene TRBV5-8; D perhaps matches TRBD1 (6 bases). CDR3 length: 17 amino acids. CDR1 and CDR2 (germline): SGHTS, YDEGEE. The V end lost 0 bases, the J end lost 0 bases, and 12 bases lay between the germline ends. CDR3 amino acids: CASSLATGVATNEKLFF. The CDR3 DNA sequence: TGTGCCAGCAGCTTGGCGACAGGAGTTGCAACTAATGAAAAACTGTTTTTT.

The V call is TRBV3-1 (or the pseudogene TRBV3-2), the J call TRBJ2-3, with D possibly being TRBD1 (5 bases). In germline, CDR1 is LGHDT, CDR2 YNNKEL (reference sequence). The CDR3 is 12 amino acids. V lost 4 bases to trimming and J lost 11 bases, with 13 bases between them. CDR3 coding DNA: TGTGCCAGCAGCCTAATAGACCAGGGGCAGTATTTT. Protein product: CASSLIDQGQYF.

The chain links TRBV12-3 or TRBV12-4 to TRBJ1-6, with 9 bases fitting TRBD1. The junction had 3 bases not matched to a gene; V was cut back by 5 bases and J by 10 bases. This CDR3 is built from 13 residues. This CDR3 reads CASSRTGDSPLHF. The CDR3 nucleotides are TGTGCCAGCAGTCGGACAGGGGACTCACCCCTCCACTTT.

The chain carries TRBV7-2 and TRBJ1-6, with 7 bases aligning to TRBD1. Germline CDR1 and CDR2: SGHTA and FQGNSA. The J segment lost 9 bases and the V segment lost 5 bases, leaving 7 bases of the junction unmatched. The CDR3 spans 14 residues. Written as DNA, the CDR3 is TGTGCCAGCAGCGAACAGGGGTTAAGTTCACCCCTCCACTTT. Residues: CASSEQGLSSPLHF.

This chain connects TRBV27 to TRBJ1-6; 9 bases are shared with TRBD1. The germline V gene encodes CDR1 MNHEY and CDR2 SMNVEV (reference sequence). V was pared by 3 bases and J by 10 bases, with 7 bases of the junction left unmatched. This CDR3 has 15 amino acids. CDR3 residues: CASSLLTGGESPLHF. The CDR3 DNA follows: TGTGCCAGCAGTTTGCTGACAGGGGGGGAATCACCCCTCCACTTT.

This clone was seen once. The rearrangement joins TRBV5-1 to TRBJ1-2, with a possible D match to TRBD1 (6 bases). Germline lookup yields CDR1 SGHRS and CDR2 YFSETQ. Trimming removed 4 bases from V and 7 bases from J, with 14 bases in between. The CDR3 loop spans 13 amino acids. Written as DNA, the CDR3 is TGCGCCAGCAGCGTCGGACAGCCGGGTGGCTACACCTTC. Translated: CASSVGQPGGYTF.

The J gene is TRBJ2-1, the V gene TRBV9; TRBD2 is a possible D gene (5 bases). The V gene's germline CDR1 is SGDLS and CDR2 YYNGEE. This CDR3 region has 13 residues. V lost 0 bases, J lost 4 bases, and 5 bases lay in between. CDR3 bases: TGTGCCAGCAGCGTAGCGGGGTACAATGAGCAGTTCTTC. Its protein product is CASSVAGYNEQFF.

The V and J genes are TRBV7-3 and TRBJ1-1, with D hard to call. The CDR3 is 15 residues long. In germline, CDR1 is SGHTA, CDR2 FQGTGA. Trimming cost V 7 bases and J 6 bases, with 21 bases left between them. Here the CDR3 reads CASTFPNRVYSEAFF. CDR3 nucleotide sequence: TGTGCCAGCACCTTCCCAAACCGGGTCTACTCTGAAGCTTTCTTT.

V and J are TRBV7-2 and TRBJ1-2, with TRBD1 matching over 9 bases. CDR1 is SGHTA, CDR2 FQGNSA, per germline. Trimming removed 3 bases from V and 8 bases from J; junction bases left unmatched: 4. This CDR3 spans 13 amino acids. The CDR3: CASSFGTGKGYTF. The DNA for the CDR3 is TGTGCCAGCAGCTTCGGGACAGGGAAAGGCTACACCTTC.

The rearrangement uses TRBV10-3 and TRBJ1-2; 7 nucleotides agree with TRBD1. Trimming at V came to 4 bases and at J to 3 bases, leaving 11 bases not matched to a gene. Germline V gene lookup returns CDR1 ENHRY and CDR2 SYGVKD. This CDR3 spans 16 amino acids. DNA of the CDR3: TGTGCCATCAGTGCCTCCGGGACAGCTTCCGACTATGGCTACACCTTC. Protein: CAISASGTASDYGYTF.